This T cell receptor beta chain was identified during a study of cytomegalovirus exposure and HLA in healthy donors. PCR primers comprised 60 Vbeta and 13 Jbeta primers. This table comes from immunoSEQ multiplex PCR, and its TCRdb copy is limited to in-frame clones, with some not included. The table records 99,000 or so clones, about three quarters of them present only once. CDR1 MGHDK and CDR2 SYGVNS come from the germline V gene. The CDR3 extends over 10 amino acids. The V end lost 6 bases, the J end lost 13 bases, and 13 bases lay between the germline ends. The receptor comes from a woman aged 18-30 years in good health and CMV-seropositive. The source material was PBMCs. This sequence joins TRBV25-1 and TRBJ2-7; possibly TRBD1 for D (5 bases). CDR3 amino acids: CASSPQAGYF. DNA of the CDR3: TGTGCCAGCAGCCCACAGGCAGGCTACTTC.